The sequence of this TCR beta chain was determined in a study of blood T cell repertoires in COVID-19. About the research overall: Sources were T cells, B-cell-depleted T cells, or PBMCs; the material itself was cDNA or gDNA.

The repertoire was sequenced with immunoSEQ multiplex PCR; TCRdb's copy has only in-frame clones and lacks some. The sample includes about 180,000 clones, 80% to 85% of them seen just once. CDR3 length: 13 residues. Germline CDR1 and CDR2: MDHEN and SYDVKM. V was cut by 6 bases and J by 2 bases, with 11 bases left in between. Specimen: peripheral blood. V and J are TRBV28 and TRBJ2-7, with D hard to call. The TCR sequence derives from an elderly woman with COVID-19, enrolled during active disease. The CDR3 DNA reads as TGTGCCAGCAGAGCCTCATCTACCTACGAGCAGTACTTC. It translates to CASRASSTYEQYF. Full variable domain (remainder filled in from reference TRBV28 and TRBJ2-7): DVKVTQSSRYLVKRTGEKVFLECVQDMDHENMFWYRQDPGLGLRLIYFSYDVKMKEKGDIPEGYSVSREKKERFSLILESASTNQTSMYLCASRASSTYEQYFGPGTRLTVT.